These T cell receptor beta chains were read from a single sample in a study of cytomegalovirus exposure and HLA in healthy donors. Measured with immunoSEQ multiplex PCR; TCRdb has only the in-frame clones, and not every one. The sample shows 130,000 to 150,000 clones, 60% to 85% of them seen only once. The sample consisted of PBMCs. The source of these receptors is a man aged 35 to 55 in good health and CMV-seropositive. Both conserved end residues are part of each CDR3. The D gene is left open where the match is weak. For some rows the clone size is stated as once, few or many, or as a class when expanded; others skip it.

J gene	clone size	V gene	D gene	CDR3 DNA	CDR3 protein
TRBJ2-7	once	TRBV28	TRBD1	TGTGCCAGCAGTGTATACCCGGGACAGGGTGCCGAGCAGTACTTC	CASSVYPGQGAEQYF
TRBJ2-7	NA	TRBV7-9	NA	TGTGCCAGCAGCTTCCCAGGGTTCTACGAGCAGTACTTC	CASSFPGFYEQYF
TRBJ2-7	NA	TRBV19	TRBD2	TGTGCCAGTAGCAGCAGGACTAGCGGAAGAACCTACGAGCAGTACTTC	CASSSRTSGRTYEQYF
TRBJ2-6	NA	TRBV28	TRBD2	TGTGCCAGCAGTTTATGGGGGGGGAGACCCGGGGCCAACGTCCTGACTTTC	CASSLWGGRPGANVLTF
TRBJ2-2	NA	TRBV2	NA	TGTGCCAGCCGTGGGGAGACCGGGGAGCTGTTTTTT	CASRGETGELFF
TRBJ2-5	NA	TRBV11-2	NA	TGTGCCAGCAGCTTAGGAACAATCCCCCGCCAAGAGACCCAGTACTTC	CASSLGTIPRQETQYF
TRBJ2-1	once	TRBV6-1	NA	TGTGCCAGCAGTGAAGTCCCCGAGAGCTCCTACAATGAGCAGTTCTTC	CASSEVPESSYNEQFF
TRBJ2-5	NA	TRBV7-9	TRBD2	TGTGCCAGCAGCTTAGCGGGACTAGCGGGGGGGCGAGAGACCCAGTACTTC	CASSLAGLAGGRETQYF
TRBJ1-5	few	TRBV27	NA	TGTGCCAGCAGTTTATCCGGGGAATATCAGCCCCAGCATTTT	CASSLSGEYQPQHF
TRBJ2-1	once	TRBV7-9	NA	TGTGCCAGCAGCTTAGACGGGGGGCGCTTACTGGGCAATGAGCAGTTCTTC	CASSLDGGRLLGNEQFF
TRBJ2-7	NA	TRBV30	TRBD1	TGTGCCTGTGACAGGGGCGCTAGCTCCTACGAGCAGTACTTC	CACDRGASSYEQYF
TRBJ2-3	NA	TRBV7-9	TRBD2	TGTGCCAGCAGCCCGGGACTAGGGGGATCTAGCACAGATACGCAGTATTTT	CASSPGLGGSSTDTQYF
TRBJ1-4	NA	TRBV7-9	NA	TGTGCCAGCAGCCAGGGCGGGGGCGGTGAAAAACTGTTTTTT	CASSQGGGGEKLFF
TRBJ2-5	NA	TRBV29-1	TRBD2	TGCAGCGTTGACGGGAGGGGGGAGTGGGAGACCCAGTACTTC	CSVDGRGEWETQYF
TRBJ2-5	NA	TRBV4-3	TRBD2	TGCGCCAGCAGCCAAGGAGGACTAGCGGGAGAAAGCGGGGAGACCCAGTACTTC	CASSQGGLAGESGETQYF
TRBJ1-5	NA	TRBV7-9	NA	TGTGCCAGCACAGGGGCGGCCAATCAGCCCCAGCATTTT	CASTGAANQPQHF
TRBJ2-5	NA	TRBV2	NA	TGTGCCAGCAAATCGGGAAAGACCCAGTACTTC	CASKSGKTQYF
TRBJ2-6	few	TRBV5-6	NA	TGTGCCAGCAGCCTTCCCGGGATCCTCTCTGGGGCCAACGTCCTGACTTTC	CASSLPGILSGANVLTF
TRBJ1-1	NA	TRBV15	NA	TGTGCCACCAGCAGAGATCGGGGGGGCAACACTGAAGCTTTCTTT	CATSRDRGGNTEAFF
TRBJ1-1	NA	TRBV7-9	TRBD1	TGTGCCAGCAGCTTCCCTCCGGACAGGGGGAACACTGAAGCTTTCTTT	CASSFPPDRGNTEAFF
TRBJ2-7	NA	TRBV5-1	TRBD1	TGCGCCAGCAGTTTTCACAAGCTAGGACAGGGCGGTTACGAGCAGTACTTC	CASSFHKLGQGGYEQYF
TRBJ2-3	few	TRBV5-6	TRBD2	TGTGCCAGCAGCTCGGAGACTAGCGGGGACCGCACAGATACGCAGTATTTT	CASSSETSGDRTDTQYF
TRBJ1-6	NA	TRBV10-2	NA	TGCGCCAGCAGGGGTATTGGAGTATTGTCACCCCTCCACTTT	CASRGIGVLSPLHF
TRBJ2-5	NA	TRBV5-4	TRBD1	TGTGCCAGCAGGATCGGGACAGGGGAGACCCAGTACTTC	CASRIGTGETQYF
TRBJ1-4	once	TRBV5-1	TRBD1	TGCGCCAGCAAACAGGGGGCGCCGACTAATGAAAAACTGTTTTTT	CASKQGAPTNEKLFF
TRBJ1-2	NA	TRBV5-6	NA	TGTGCCAGCAGCTTGCCAGGAACCTATGGCTACACCTTC	CASSLPGTYGYTF
TRBJ2-1	NA	TRBV7-2	TRBD2	TGTGCCAGCAGCTCATTGGGACTAGCGGGGATCAATGAGCAGTTCTTC	CASSSLGLAGINEQFF
TRBJ2-7	NA	TRBV12-5	TRBD2	TGTGCTAGTGGTTTAGCGGGGGGGGCCTACGAGCAGTACTTC	CASGLAGGAYEQYF
TRBJ1-3	NA	TRBV13	NA	TGTGCCAGCAACCTCGGACAGAACTCTGGAAACACCATATATTTT	CASNLGQNSGNTIYF
TRBJ2-3	NA	TRBV6-1	NA	TGTGCCAGCAGTGAATTCTTTCGGAGTTCACCTAGCACAGATACGCAGTATTTT	CASSEFFRSSPSTDTQYF
TRBJ1-5	NA	TRBV19	TRBD1	TGTGCCAGTAGCAAGGACAGGGAACGGGGTAGCAATCAGCCCCAGCATTTT	CASSKDRERGSNQPQHF
TRBJ1-1	NA	TRBV27	NA	TGTGCCAGCAGTTTATCTGGTCCGGTGACTGAAGCTTTCTTT	CASSLSGPVTEAFF